The rows below give T cell receptor beta chains drawn from one sample of a study of technical replicates of blood from several donors. Data came from immunoSEQ multiplex PCR; TCRdb stores just in-frame clones and leaves some out. This table holds approximately 59,000 clones, about 86% found once. The sequenced sample was PBMCs. Source of these receptors: a human donor in good health. Some clones in this sample may be carry-over from other donors' samples. Each CDR3 is given with its conserved first and last residue. A D gene is named only where the DNA matches it firmly. Not every row has a clone size; where given, it reads once, few, many or a size class.

CDR3aa: CAWKQGGNEAFF
CDR3nt: TGTGCCTGGAAACAGGGGGGGAATGAAGCTTTCTTT
abundance: .
v_gene: TRBV30
j_gene: TRBJ1-1
d_gene: TRBD1

CDR3aa: CASSQDLGLQGGTQYF
CDR3nt: TGCGCCAGCAGCCAAGATTTAGGACTCCAGGGGGGGACCCAGTACTTC
abundance: .
v_gene: TRBV4-3
j_gene: TRBJ2-5
d_gene: .

CDR3aa: CASRRDRFGYEQYF
CDR3nt: TGTGCCAGCAGGAGAGACAGATTTGGTTACGAGCAGTACTTC
abundance: .
v_gene: TRBV7-8
j_gene: TRBJ2-7
d_gene: .

CDR3aa: CASSATTSGRSNEQFF
CDR3nt: TGTGCCAGTAGTGCTACGACTAGCGGGAGATCAAATGAGCAGTTCTTC
abundance: .
v_gene: TRBV19
j_gene: TRBJ2-1
d_gene: TRBD2

CDR3aa: CASSPGASGHNEQFF
CDR3nt: TGTGCCAGCAGCCCAGGTGCTAGCGGACACAATGAGCAGTTCTTC
abundance: .
v_gene: TRBV7-9
j_gene: TRBJ2-1
d_gene: TRBD2

CDR3aa: CASSRDRANTIYF
CDR3nt: TGTGCCAGCAGCCGGGACAGGGCAAACACCATATATTTT
abundance: .
v_gene: TRBV5-4
j_gene: TRBJ1-3
d_gene: TRBD1

CDR3aa: CSVGEVLGTQYF
CDR3nt: TGCAGCGTTGGCGAGGTCTTGGGGACCCAGTACTTC
abundance: .
v_gene: TRBV29-1
j_gene: TRBJ2-5
d_gene: .

CDR3aa: CASSQDILAGVTDTQYF
CDR3nt: TGCGCCAGCAGCCAAGATATACTAGCGGGAGTTACAGATACGCAGTATTTT
abundance: .
v_gene: TRBV4-1
j_gene: TRBJ2-3
d_gene: TRBD2

CDR3aa: CASSLVPGGSGNTIYF
CDR3nt: TGTGCCAGCAGCTTGGTGCCAGGGGGCTCTGGAAACACCATATATTTT
abundance: .
v_gene: TRBV5-5
j_gene: TRBJ1-3
d_gene: TRBD1

CDR3aa: CASSQGGGRTEAFF
CDR3nt: TGCGCCAGCAGCCAAGGGGGCGGGAGAACTGAAGCTTTCTTT
abundance: .
v_gene: TRBV4-3
j_gene: TRBJ1-1
d_gene: .

CDR3aa: CASIAGPEIGELFF
CDR3nt: TGTGCCAGCATAGCGGGGCCGGAAATAGGGGAGCTGTTTTTT
abundance: .
v_gene: TRBV7-8
j_gene: TRBJ2-2
d_gene: TRBD2

CDR3aa: CASSCASGGRCTDTQYF
CDR3nt: TGTGCCAGCAGCTGCGCCTCTGGCGGGAGGTGCACAGATACGCAGTATTTT
abundance: .
v_gene: TRBV7-9
j_gene: TRBJ2-3
d_gene: TRBD2

CDR3aa: CASSLVVGGRAQSYNEQFF
CDR3nt: TGCGCCAGCAGCTTGGTAGTCGGCGGGAGGGCCCAATCCTACAATGAGCAGTTCTTC
abundance: .
v_gene: TRBV5-1
j_gene: TRBJ2-1
d_gene: TRBD2

CDR3aa: CASSQAGGGQGAQDTQYF
CDR3nt: TGCGCCAGCAGCCAAGCCGGCGGGGGACAGGGGGCGCAGGATACGCAGTATTTT
abundance: .
v_gene: TRBV4-3
j_gene: TRBJ2-3
d_gene: TRBD1

CDR3aa: CASSKDRESFEAFF
CDR3nt: TGTGCCAGTAGCAAGGACAGGGAAAGTTTTGAAGCTTTCTTT
abundance: few
v_gene: TRBV19
j_gene: TRBJ1-1
d_gene: TRBD1

CDR3aa: CASSPDRANGELFF
CDR3nt: TGTGCCAGCTCACCGGACAGGGCCAACGGGGAGCTGTTTTTT
abundance: once
v_gene: TRBV18
j_gene: TRBJ2-2
d_gene: TRBD1

CDR3aa: CASSLLTGGGKNIQYF
CDR3nt: TGTGCCAGCAGCTTATTGACGGGGGGGGGCAAAAACATTCAGTACTTC
abundance: once
v_gene: TRBV5-6
j_gene: TRBJ2-4
d_gene: TRBD2

CDR3aa: CASSYSGDSYEKLFF
CDR3nt: TGTGCCAGCAGTTACTCGGGGGACAGCTATGAAAAACTGTTTTTT
abundance: .
v_gene: TRBV6-5
j_gene: TRBJ1-4
d_gene: TRBD1

CDR3aa: CASRWLTGTYNEQFF
CDR3nt: TGCGCCAGCAGGTGGCTTACCGGGACCTACAATGAGCAGTTCTTC
abundance: .
v_gene: TRBV5-1
j_gene: TRBJ2-1
d_gene: .

CDR3aa: CSAPVGQAKHF
CDR3nt: TGCAGTGCCCCCGTTGGTCAAGCTAAGCATTTT
abundance: once
v_gene: TRBV20-1
j_gene: TRBJ1-5
d_gene: .

CDR3aa: CAISRTSGGGGELFF
CDR3nt: TGTGCCATCAGCCGGACTAGCGGGGGTGGCGGGGAGCTGTTTTTT
abundance: .
v_gene: TRBV10-3
j_gene: TRBJ2-2
d_gene: TRBD2

CDR3aa: CASSNQAGGPVGELFF
CDR3nt: TGTGCCAGTAGTAATCAAGCGGGGGGGCCGGTCGGGGAGCTGTTTTTT
abundance: .
v_gene: TRBV19
j_gene: TRBJ2-2
d_gene: TRBD2

CDR3aa: CASSQGLTSGSSYEQYF
CDR3nt: TGCGCCAGCAGCCAGGGCCTAACTAGCGGCAGCTCCTACGAGCAGTACTTC
abundance: .
v_gene: TRBV4-3
j_gene: TRBJ2-7
d_gene: TRBD2

CDR3aa: CASSARLAGAEETQYF
CDR3nt: TGTGCCAGCAGCGCTAGACTAGCGGGAGCAGAGGAGACCCAGTACTTC
abundance: .
v_gene: TRBV11-2
j_gene: TRBJ2-5
d_gene: TRBD2

CDR3aa: CASSLRDQPQHF
CDR3nt: TGTGCCAGCAGCTTGCGAGATCAGCCCCAGCATTTT
abundance: .
v_gene: TRBV5-5
j_gene: TRBJ1-5
d_gene: .

CDR3aa: CATSRDRQDSGNTIYF
CDR3nt: TGTGCCACCAGCAGAGATCGCCAGGACTCTGGAAACACCATATATTTT
abundance: few
v_gene: TRBV15
j_gene: TRBJ1-3
d_gene: .

CDR3aa: CASSQEVGSGSSYEQYF
CDR3nt: TGCGCCAGCAGCCAAGAGGTGGGTAGCGGGAGCTCCTACGAGCAGTACTTC
abundance: .
v_gene: TRBV4-3
j_gene: TRBJ2-7
d_gene: TRBD2